This TCR beta chain stems from a study of cytomegalovirus exposure and HLA in healthy donors. Points on this clone: The antigen remains undetermined.

It was with 60 Vbeta and 13 Jbeta primers that the PCR ran. The assay was immunoSEQ multiplex PCR, and TCRdb's table has in-frame clones only and misses some. The sample comprises around 130,000 clones, 88% of which are singletons, and 0.4% to 0.55% rests with the top ten. Donors in the study were healthy people who gave bone marrow. Study-wide results and limits: A later analysis associated 16,000 or so TCR beta sequences with HLA alleles at a 0.05 false discovery rate. In a later analysis, V- and J-gene trimming of beta chains associated with a DCLRE1C missense variant, replicated independently.

Per the germline V gene, CDR1 is SNHLY and CDR2 is FYNNEI. V shed 11 bases, J shed 2 bases, and the junction held 13 bases outside the gene matches. This CDR3 spans 15 amino acids. The sequenced material came from PBMCs. V is TRBV2 and J is TRBJ2-5; TRBD2 agrees at 8 bases. The source of this sequence is a woman aged 40-49 years in good health and CMV-seronegative. The chain's CDR3 is CAAKGVAGPQETQYF. The CDR3 DNA follows: TGTGCCGCAAAGGGGGTAGCGGGACCGCAAGAGACCCAGTACTTC.